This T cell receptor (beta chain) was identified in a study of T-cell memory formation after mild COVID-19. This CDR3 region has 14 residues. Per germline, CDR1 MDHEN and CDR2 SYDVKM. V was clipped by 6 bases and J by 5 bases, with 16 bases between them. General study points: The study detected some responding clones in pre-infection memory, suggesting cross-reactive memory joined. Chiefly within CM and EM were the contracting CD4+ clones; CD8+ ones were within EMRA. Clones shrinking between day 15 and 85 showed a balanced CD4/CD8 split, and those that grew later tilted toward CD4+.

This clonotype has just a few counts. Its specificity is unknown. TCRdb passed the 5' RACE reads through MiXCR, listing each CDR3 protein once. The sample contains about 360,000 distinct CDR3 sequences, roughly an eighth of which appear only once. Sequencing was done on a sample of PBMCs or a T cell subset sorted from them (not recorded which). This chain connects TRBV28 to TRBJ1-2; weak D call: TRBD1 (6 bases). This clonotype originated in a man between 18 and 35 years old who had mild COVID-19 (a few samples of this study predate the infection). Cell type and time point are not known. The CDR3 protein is CASSSIQGLYGYTF. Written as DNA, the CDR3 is TGTGCCAGCAGCTCAATACAGGGTTTATATGGCTACACCTTC.